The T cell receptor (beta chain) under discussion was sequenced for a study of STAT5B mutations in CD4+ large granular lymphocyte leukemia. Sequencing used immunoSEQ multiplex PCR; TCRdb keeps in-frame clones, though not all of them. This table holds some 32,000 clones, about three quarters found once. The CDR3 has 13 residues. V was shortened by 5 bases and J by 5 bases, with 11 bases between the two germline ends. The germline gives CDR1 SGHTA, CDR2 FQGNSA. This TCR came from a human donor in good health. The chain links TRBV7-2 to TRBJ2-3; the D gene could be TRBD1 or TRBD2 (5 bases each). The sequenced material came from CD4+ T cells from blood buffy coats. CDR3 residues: CASSAGTIDTQYF. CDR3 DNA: TGTGCCAGCAGCGCCGGGACGATAGATACGCAGTATTTT.